This T cell receptor (beta chain) was recorded in a study of response to subunit inactivated influenza vaccine. A remark on this clonotype: Its cognate antigen is unknown. Germline and junction disagree at one end, which may indicate a read error.

Study-wide results and caveats: Authors proposed each seasonal influenza vaccination draws in few new T cells.

TCRdb processed the RT-PCR reads anew with MiXCR; each CDR3 protein has one entry. The repertoire holds some 300,000 distinct CDR3 sequences, with about 20% as singletons. The specimen was PBMCs from blood, collected approximately 20 months after vaccination. This clonotype originated in a man aged 45 to 70 who received an inactivated influenza vaccine.

In DNA, the CDR3 is TGTGCCAGCGCTCCGGGACTTACCACCCGGGAGCTGTTTTTT. Translated: CASAPGLTTRELFF. The chain recombines TRBV5-6 with TRBJ2-2; TRBD2 might be the D (6 bases). CDR1 SGHDT and CDR2 YYEEEE come from the germline V gene. The CDR3 extends over 14 amino acids. Combining the CDR3 with reference TRBV5-6 and TRBJ2-2 gives the whole variable domain DAGVTQSPTHLIKTRGQQVTLRCSPKSGHDTVSWYQQALGQGPQFIFQYYEEEERQRGNFPDRFSGHQFPNYSSELNVNALLLGDSALYLCASAPGLTTRELFFGEGSRLTVL.